These 22 T cell receptor beta chains were all obtained from the same sample, sequenced in a study of regulatory T cells in long-lasting Graves disease. Noted time point: newly diagnosed GD, antithyroid drugs for less than 3 months. Following extraction of RNA from PBMCs, that RNA was used to make the TCR library. Building the TCR beta libraries relied on iRepertoire HTBI primers, and CDR3 regions underwent Arm-PCR. MiXCR was run by TCRdb on the multiplex PCR reads, yielding one entry per CDR3 protein. This table holds some 600,000 distinct CDR3 sequences, 15% to 20% found once. These data also formed part of another study, on T cells in Graves' hyperthyroidism and ophthalmopathy.

The input for sequencing was peripheral blood mononuclear cells (PBMCs), taken at new diagnosis, from a patient treated with antithyroid drugs. These receptors were taken from a young man with Graves disease.

This clonotype was detected many times. J is TRBJ2-4 and V is TRBV11-2; 10 bases are shared with TRBD1. The CDR3 is made up of 22 amino acids. Germline CDR1 and CDR2: SGHAT and FQNNGV. Trimming removed 4 bases from V and 0 bases from J; junction bases left unmatched: 21. The CDR3 sequence is CASSSHPDRGRGLAVAKNIQYF. The CDR3 region has the DNA TGTGCCAGCAGCTCTCATCCCGACAGGGGGCGAGGGCTAGCGGTAGCCAAAAACATTCAGTACTTC.

This clonotype was found many times. This sequence joins TRBV2 and TRBJ1-1, with D uncertain. The V gene's germline CDR1 is SNHLY and CDR2 FYNNEI. Deletions cut 6 bases from V and 7 bases from J, with 12 bases between. The CDR3 has 12 residues. The CDR3 coding sequence is TGTGCCAGCAGCCTTCACACGATTGAAGCTTTCTTT. Its translation is CASSLHTIEAFF.

V and J are TRBV3-1 and TRBJ2-1; D is unclear. The CDR3 is made up of 12 amino acids. CDR1 is LGHDT and CDR2 is YNNKEL in the germline V gene (reference sequence). The V and J ends lost 7 bases and 4 bases respectively, with 8 bases between them. CDR3 protein: CASTSLYNEQFF. The CDR3 nucleotides are TGTGCCAGCACGTCCCTTTACAATGAGCAGTTCTTC.

This clonotype was recorded at least ten times. The rearrangement links TRBV29-1 to TRBJ2-7, with TRBD2 as a possible D gene (5 bases). From germline, CDR1 is SQVTM and CDR2 ANQGSEA. The CDR3 extends over 13 amino acids. V lost 6 bases and J 0 bases, leaving 12 bases between the germline ends. For the CDR3, the DNA is TGCAGCGTCGAGGAGGCAACCTCCTACGAGCAGTACTTC. This encodes CSVEEATSYEQYF.

This clonotype showed up many times. The chain joins TRBV11-1 to TRBJ2-3; 9 nucleotides align to TRBD2. In germline, CDR1 is SGHAT, CDR2 FQDESV (reference sequence). This CDR3 has 15 residues. Unmatched junction bases numbered 5, after V lost 4 bases and J lost 3 bases. The CDR3 sequence is CASSSWTSETDTQYF. As DNA, the CDR3 is TGTGCCAGCAGCTCCTGGACTAGCGAGACAGATACGCAGTATTTT.

This clonotype was picked up many times. The CDR3 DNA reads TGTGCCAGTACGGCAGAGAGCTCTGGGGCCAACGTCCTGACTTTC. This gives the protein CASTAESSGANVLTF. The chain joins TRBV6-1 to TRBJ2-6, with unresolved D. CDR3 size: 15 residues. Germline V gene lookup returns CDR1 MNHNS and CDR2 SASEGT. With 9 bases removed from V and 0 bases from J, the gap between germline ends came to 12 bases.

This clonotype came up many times. The V call is TRBV28, the J call TRBJ1-2, with a tentative D call TRBD1 (5 bases). This CDR3 spans 11 amino acids. The germline gives CDR1 MDHEN, CDR2 SYDVKM. The V gene lost 6 bases and the J gene lost 7 bases, with 9 bases spanning the gap. This CDR3 is CASRGVGGYTF. The DNA for the CDR3 is TGTGCCAGCAGAGGGGTTGGTGGCTACACCTTC.

This clonotype was counted only a few times. The chain couples TRBV19 to TRBJ1-5, with 7 bases matching TRBD1. Trimming removed 6 bases from V and 11 bases from J; junction bases left unmatched: 7. Germline loops: CDR1 LNHDA, CDR2 SQIVND (reference sequence). The CDR3 has 12 amino acids. The DNA of the CDR3 is TGTGCCAGTAGACAGGGGTCCGGATCCCAGCATTTT. It is translated as CASRQGSGSQHF.

V gene TRBV29-1 combines with J gene TRBJ1-1, with TRBD1 identical over 7 bases. CDR3 length: 12 residues. Germline lookup yields CDR1 SQVTM and CDR2 ANQGSEA. V lost 0 bases to trimming and J lost 6 bases; unmatched junction nucleotides: 1. CDR3 nucleotides: TGCAGCGTTGAAGATCAGGGGGCTGAAGCTTTCTTT. Translated: CSVEDQGAEAFF.

In this sample, this clonotype turned up many times. J is TRBJ2-7 and V is TRBV7-3, with D possibly being TRBD1 (6 bases). This CDR3 is built from 15 residues. The germline gives CDR1 SGHTA, CDR2 FQGTGA. V lost 2 bases and J 7 bases, leaving 18 bases between the germline ends. The CDR3 DNA reads as TGTGCCAGCAGCTTATTCACAGGGCACCACCTGGAGCAGTACTTC. Encoded protein: CASSLFTGHHLEQYF. Full variable domain (outside the CDR3, taken from reference TRBV7-3 and TRBJ2-7): GAGVSQTPSNKVTEKGKYVELRCDPISGHTALYWYRQSLGQGPEFLIYFQGTGAADDSGLPNDRFFAVRPEGSVSTLKIQRTERGDSAVYLCASSLFTGHHLEQYFGPGTRLTVT.

This clonotype was counted between two and nine times. The chain is built from TRBV10-3 and TRBJ1-5; 8 bases match TRBD1. CDR1 is ENHRY and CDR2 is SYGVKD in the germline V gene. Trimming cost V 2 bases and J 7 bases; bases outside gene matches: 4. The CDR3 consists of 14 residues. The CDR3 reads CAISERQGRQPQHF. The CDR3 DNA sequence: TGTGCCATCAGTGAGAGACAGGGGCGCCAGCCCCAGCATTTT.

In this sample, this clonotype turned up many times. The chain is built from TRBV2 and TRBJ1-5, with D hard to call. Germline assignment: CDR1 SNHLY and CDR2 FYNNEI. This CDR3 has 12 residues. The V end lost 7 bases, the J end lost 0 bases, and 4 bases lay between the germline ends. CDR3 in amino acids: CASKNSNQPQHF. CDR3 coding DNA: TGTGCCAGCAAGAATAGCAATCAGCCCCAGCATTTT.

This clonotype has ten or more counts. The V gene is TRBV28, the J gene TRBJ2-1, with D tentatively TRBD1 (5 bases). CDR1 and CDR2 (germline): MDHEN, SYDVKM. The V gene lost 1 base and the J gene lost 10 bases, with 8 bases spanning the gap. CDR3 length: 12 residues. The CDR3 region is CASSLLGLEQFF. The CDR3 bases are TGTGCCAGCAGTTTATTGGGGCTCGAGCAGTTCTTC. Based on the CDR3 plus reference TRBV28 and TRBJ2-1, the full variable domain is DVKVTQSSRYLVKRTGEKVFLECVQDMDHENMFWYRQDPGLGLRLIYFSYDVKMKEKGDIPEGYSVSREKKERFSLILESASTNQTSMYLCASSLLGLEQFFGPGTRLTVL.

The chain uses TRBV10-3 and TRBJ2-1; D perhaps matches TRBD1 (6 bases). The CDR3 length is 15 residues. V lost 1 base and J 5 bases, leaving 12 bases between the germline ends. Germline CDR1 reads ENHRY; CDR2 reads SYGVKD. CDR3 in amino acids: CAISELRGFDNEQFF. As DNA, the CDR3 is TGTGCCATCAGTGAGTTGAGGGGGTTCGACAATGAGCAGTTCTTC.

The chain combines TRBV7-8 with TRBJ2-5; D remains ambiguous. Germline assignment: CDR1 SGHVS and CDR2 FQNEAQ. CDR3 length equals 11 residues. Trimming cost V 2 bases and J 5 bases, with 3 bases left between them. CDR3 residues: CASSLHETQYF. DNA for the CDR3: TGTGCCAGCAGCTTACATGAGACCCAGTACTTC.

This clonotype was counted at least ten times. This rearrangement joins TRBV27 to TRBJ2-1; 8 nucleotides agree with TRBD2. With 3 bases clipped from V and 0 bases from J, the junction kept 4 bases outside the gene matches. The CDR3 totals 16 residues. CDR1 is MNHEY and CDR2 is SMNVEV in the germline V gene (reference sequence). CDR3 DNA: TGTGCCAGCAGTTTGGGCGGGGGGAGCTCCTACAATGAGCAGTTCTTC. It translates to CASSLGGGSSYNEQFF.

This clonotype was picked up a small number of times. J is TRBJ2-5 and V is TRBV7-2; D possibly corresponds to TRBD2 (5 bases). This CDR3 is built from 13 residues. Germline CDR1 reads SGHTA; CDR2 reads FQGNSA. Trimming stripped 7 bases from V and 0 bases from J, with 9 bases between. CDR3 loop: CASTGGYQETQYF. CDR3 nucleotide sequence: TGTGCCAGCACGGGCGGGTACCAAGAGACCCAGTACTTC.

The chain combines TRBV4-2 with TRBJ1-4, with a possible D match to TRBD1 (5 bases). CDR1 and CDR2 (germline): LGHNA, YNFKEQ. V gave up 0 bases and J gave up 6 bases, with 11 bases separating them. This CDR3 contains 15 residues. CDR3 protein: CASSQDGGWDEKLFF. Here the CDR3 DNA reads TGTGCCAGCAGCCAAGACGGGGGTTGGGATGAAAAACTGTTTTTT.

V is TRBV6-1 and J is TRBJ1-2, with TRBD1 as a possible D gene (6 bases). Trimming removed 8 bases at V and 0 bases at J, with 10 bases between. The CDR3 totals 13 residues. From germline, CDR1 is MNHNS and CDR2 SASEGT. CDR3 amino acids: CASGGQPNYGYTF. The CDR3 DNA is TGTGCCAGCGGTGGACAGCCTAACTATGGCTACACCTTC.

In DNA, the CDR3 is TGTGCCAGCAGCTCGGACACGATCTATGGCTACACCTTC. As protein: CASSSDTIYGYTF. The rearrangement uses TRBV5-5 and TRBJ1-2; perhaps TRBD1 as D (5 bases). This CDR3 has 13 amino acids. CDR1 and CDR2 (germline): SGHKS, YYEKEE (reference sequence). The V gene lost 3 bases and the J gene lost 4 bases, with 10 bases spanning the gap.

This clonotype was observed a single time. A clone one base away is much larger, so this may be a read error. V is TRBV7-8 and J is TRBJ2-3; D is perhaps TRBD1 (6 bases). Germline V gives CDR1 SGHVS, CDR2 FQNEAQ. This CDR3 is 13 amino acids long. The CDR3 protein is CGVEAGAWDTQYF. As DNA, the CDR3 is TGTGGCGTCGAGGCAGGGGCCTGGGATACGCAGTATTTT.

The sample holds many counts of this clonotype. The CDR3 here is CASRDRSEAFF. The CDR3 region has the DNA TGTGCCAGCAGGGACAGGTCTGAAGCTTTCTTT. V gene TRBV12-3 or TRBV12-4 combines with J gene TRBJ1-1; 7 bases map to TRBD1. The CDR3 has 11 residues. J gave up 6 bases and V 6 bases, and 1 base lay outside the gene matches.